This T cell receptor (beta chain) came from a study of cytomegalovirus exposure and HLA in healthy donors. Study-wide results and caveats: An analysis that came later showed most CMV-associated TCR beta chains appearing HLA-restricted. A later look showed TCR association rates differing by HLA locus, highest for DRB1 and lowest for HLA-C.

The PCR was carried out with 60 Vbeta primers and 13 Jbeta primers. Clones were read by immunoSEQ multiplex PCR, and TCRdb kept only the in-frame ones, dropping some. The table has about 140,000 clones, approximately 70% seen once. This CDR3 comprises 17 residues. J lost 0 bases, V lost 4 bases, and 9 bases had no gene match. Germline CDR1 and CDR2: SGHTA and FQGNSA. Comment on this clone: Antigen: not known.

This sequence originates from a woman aged 55-69 years in good health and CMV-seronegative. Sequencing was done on a sample of PBMCs. This chain uses TRBV7-2 with TRBJ1-5; 7 bases agree with TRBD1. CDR3 coding DNA: TGTGCCAGCAGCTACGCCACAGGGGATTATAGCAATCAGCCCCAGCATTTT. Residues: CASSYATGDYSNQPQHF.